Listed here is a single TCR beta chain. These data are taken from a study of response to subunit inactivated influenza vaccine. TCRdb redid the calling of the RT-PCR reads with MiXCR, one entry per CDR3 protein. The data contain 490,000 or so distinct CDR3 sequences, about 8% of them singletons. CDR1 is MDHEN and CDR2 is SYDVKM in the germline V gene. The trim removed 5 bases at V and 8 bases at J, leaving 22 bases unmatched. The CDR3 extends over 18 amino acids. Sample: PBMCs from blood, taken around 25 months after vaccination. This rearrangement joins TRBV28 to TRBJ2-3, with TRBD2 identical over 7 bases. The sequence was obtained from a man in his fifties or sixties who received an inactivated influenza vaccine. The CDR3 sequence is CASSLSVTFSGSSGTQYF. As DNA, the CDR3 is TGTGCCAGCAGTCTATCCGTGACCTTTAGCGGGTCGTCAGGTACGCAGTATTTT.